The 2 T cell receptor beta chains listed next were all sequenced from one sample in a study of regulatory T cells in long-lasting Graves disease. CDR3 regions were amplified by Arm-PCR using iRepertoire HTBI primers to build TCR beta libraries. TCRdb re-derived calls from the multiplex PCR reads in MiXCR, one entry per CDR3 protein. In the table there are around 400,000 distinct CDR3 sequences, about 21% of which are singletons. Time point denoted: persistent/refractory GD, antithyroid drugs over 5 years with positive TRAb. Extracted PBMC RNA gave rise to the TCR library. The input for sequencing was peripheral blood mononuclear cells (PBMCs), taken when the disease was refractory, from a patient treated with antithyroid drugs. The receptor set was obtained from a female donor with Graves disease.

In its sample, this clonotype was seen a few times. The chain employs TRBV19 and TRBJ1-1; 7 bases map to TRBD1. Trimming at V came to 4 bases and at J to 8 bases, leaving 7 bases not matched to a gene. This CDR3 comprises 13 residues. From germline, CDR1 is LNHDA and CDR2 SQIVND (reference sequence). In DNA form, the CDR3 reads TGTGCCAGTAGTAAGCCCACAGGGGAAGAAGCTTTCTTT. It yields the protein CASSKPTGEEAFF.

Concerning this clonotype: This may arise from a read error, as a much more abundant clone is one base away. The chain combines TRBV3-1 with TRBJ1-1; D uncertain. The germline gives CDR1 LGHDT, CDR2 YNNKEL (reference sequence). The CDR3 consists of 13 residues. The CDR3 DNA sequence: TGTGCCAGCAGTCAGAGGGAGGGCACTGAAGCTCTCTTT. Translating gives CASSQREGTEALF.